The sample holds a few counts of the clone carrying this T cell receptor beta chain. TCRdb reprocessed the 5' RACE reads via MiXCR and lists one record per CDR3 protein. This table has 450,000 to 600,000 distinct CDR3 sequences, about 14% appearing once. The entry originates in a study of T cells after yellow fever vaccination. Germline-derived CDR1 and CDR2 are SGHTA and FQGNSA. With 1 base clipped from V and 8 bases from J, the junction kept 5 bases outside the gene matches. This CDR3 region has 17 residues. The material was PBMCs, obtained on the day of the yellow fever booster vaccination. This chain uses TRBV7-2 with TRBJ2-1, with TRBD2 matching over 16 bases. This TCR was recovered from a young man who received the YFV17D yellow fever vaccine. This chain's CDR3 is CASSLGGLAGGPYEQFF. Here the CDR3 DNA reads TGTGCCAGCAGCTTAGGGGGACTAGCGGGAGGGCCCTATGAGCAGTTCTTC.